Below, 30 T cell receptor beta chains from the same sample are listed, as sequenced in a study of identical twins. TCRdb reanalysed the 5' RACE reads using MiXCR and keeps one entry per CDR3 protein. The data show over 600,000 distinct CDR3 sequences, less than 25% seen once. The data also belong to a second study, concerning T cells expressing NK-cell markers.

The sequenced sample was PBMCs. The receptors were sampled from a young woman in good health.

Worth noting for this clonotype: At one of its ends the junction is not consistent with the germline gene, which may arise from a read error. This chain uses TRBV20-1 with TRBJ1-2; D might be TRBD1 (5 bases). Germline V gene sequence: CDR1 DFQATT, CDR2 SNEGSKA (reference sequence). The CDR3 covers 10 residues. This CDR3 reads CSASPLRAPF. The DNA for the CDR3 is TGCAGTGCTAGTCCCCTCAGGGCCCCCTTC.

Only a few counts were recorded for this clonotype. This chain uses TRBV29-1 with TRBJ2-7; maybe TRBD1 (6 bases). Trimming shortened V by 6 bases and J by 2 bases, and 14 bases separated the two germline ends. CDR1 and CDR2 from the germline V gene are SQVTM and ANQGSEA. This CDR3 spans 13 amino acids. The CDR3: CSVELGGTYEQYF. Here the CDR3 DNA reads TGCAGCGTCGAACTAGGGGGAACCTACGAGCAGTACTTC.

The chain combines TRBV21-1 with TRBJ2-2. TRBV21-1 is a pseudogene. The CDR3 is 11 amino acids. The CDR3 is CASSGMGELFF. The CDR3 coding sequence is TGTGCCAGCAGCGGAATGGGGGAGCTGTTTTTT.

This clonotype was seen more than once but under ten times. The CDR3 DNA reads TGTGCCAGCAGGACAGGGGAGGGTCACACTGAAGCTTTCTTT. Translated, it gives CASRTGEGHTEAFF. The chain joins TRBV6-1 to TRBJ1-1; 8 bases fit TRBD1. Trimming at V came to 6 bases and at J to 3 bases, leaving 6 bases not matched to a gene. Germline lookup yields CDR1 MNHNS and CDR2 SASEGT. The CDR3 extends over 14 amino acids.

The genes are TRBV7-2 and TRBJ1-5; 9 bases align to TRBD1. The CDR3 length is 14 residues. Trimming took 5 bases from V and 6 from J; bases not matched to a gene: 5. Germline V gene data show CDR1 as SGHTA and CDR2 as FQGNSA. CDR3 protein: CASSRDRESQPQHF. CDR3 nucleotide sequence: TGTGCCAGCAGCCGGGACAGGGAAAGTCAGCCCCAGCATTTT.

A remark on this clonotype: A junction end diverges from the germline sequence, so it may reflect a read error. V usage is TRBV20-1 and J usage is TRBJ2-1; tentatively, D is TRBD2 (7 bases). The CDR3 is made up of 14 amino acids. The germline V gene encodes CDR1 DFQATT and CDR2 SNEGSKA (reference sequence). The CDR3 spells CSAGDGGRVNEQFF. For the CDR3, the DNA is TGCAGTGCTGGAGACGGGGGGCGGGTCAATGAGCAGTTCTTC.

CDR3 bases: TGTGCCAGCAGCTTCCATCCAAATGAGCAGTTCTTC. This gives the protein CASSFHPNEQFF. V is TRBV5-6 and J is TRBJ2-1; D not certain. This CDR3 is 12 amino acids long. V lost 2 bases, J lost 7 bases, and 7 bases lay in between. Per germline, CDR1 SGHDT and CDR2 YYEEEE.

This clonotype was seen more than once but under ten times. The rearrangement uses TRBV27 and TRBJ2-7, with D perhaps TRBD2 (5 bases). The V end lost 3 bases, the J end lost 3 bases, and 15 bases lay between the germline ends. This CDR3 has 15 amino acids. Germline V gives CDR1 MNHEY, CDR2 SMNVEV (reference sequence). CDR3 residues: CASSLFYGSSYEQYF. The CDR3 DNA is TGTGCCAGCAGTTTGTTCTATGGGAGTAGCTACGAGCAGTACTTC.

For the CDR3, the DNA is TGTGCCAGCAGCCAAGAAACCAAAAATGAGCAGTTCTTC. It encodes CASSQETKNEQFF. The genes are TRBV4-2 and TRBJ2-1; D not resolved. This CDR3 spans 13 amino acids. In germline, CDR1 is LGHNA, CDR2 YNFKEQ. V was shortened by 0 bases and J by 7 bases, with 7 bases between the two germline ends.

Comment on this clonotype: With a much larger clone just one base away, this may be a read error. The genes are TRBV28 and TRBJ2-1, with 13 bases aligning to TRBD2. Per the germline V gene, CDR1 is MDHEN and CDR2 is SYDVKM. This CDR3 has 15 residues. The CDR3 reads CASSSTSGGPNEQIF. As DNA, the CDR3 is TGTGCCAGCAGTTCGACTAGCGGGGGGCCTAATGAGCAGATCTTC.

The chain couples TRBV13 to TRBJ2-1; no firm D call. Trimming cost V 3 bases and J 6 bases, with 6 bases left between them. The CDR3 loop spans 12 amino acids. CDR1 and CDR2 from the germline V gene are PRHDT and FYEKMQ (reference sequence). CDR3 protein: CASSFNANEQFF. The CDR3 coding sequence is TGTGCCAGCAGCTTTAACGCCAATGAGCAGTTCTTC.

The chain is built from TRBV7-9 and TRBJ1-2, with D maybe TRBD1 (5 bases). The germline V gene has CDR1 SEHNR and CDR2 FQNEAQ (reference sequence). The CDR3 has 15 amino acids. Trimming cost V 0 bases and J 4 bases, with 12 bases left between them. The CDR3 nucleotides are TGTGCCAGCAGCTTAGCCTGGGCAGGGCTCTATGGCTACACCTTC. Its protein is CASSLAWAGLYGYTF. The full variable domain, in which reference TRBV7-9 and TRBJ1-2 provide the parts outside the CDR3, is DTGVSQNPRHKITKRGQNVTFRCDPISEHNRLYWYRQTLGQGPEFLTYFQNEAQLEKSRLLSDRFSAERPKGSFSTLEIQRTEQGDSAMYLCASSLAWAGLYGYTFGSGTRLTVV.

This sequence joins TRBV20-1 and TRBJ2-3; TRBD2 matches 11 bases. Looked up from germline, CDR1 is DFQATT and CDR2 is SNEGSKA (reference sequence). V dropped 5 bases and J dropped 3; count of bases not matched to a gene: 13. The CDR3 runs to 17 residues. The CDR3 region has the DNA TGCAGTGCTTTCTCCGGGACTAGCGGAGGGGGAACAGATACGCAGTATTTT. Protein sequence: CSAFSGTSGGGTDTQYF.

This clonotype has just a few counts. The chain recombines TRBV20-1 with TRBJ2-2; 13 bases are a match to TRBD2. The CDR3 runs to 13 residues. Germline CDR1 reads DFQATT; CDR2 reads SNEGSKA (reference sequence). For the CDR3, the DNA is TGCGGACTAGCGGGAGACCGCACCGGGGAGCTGTTTTTT. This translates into CGLAGDRTGELFF.

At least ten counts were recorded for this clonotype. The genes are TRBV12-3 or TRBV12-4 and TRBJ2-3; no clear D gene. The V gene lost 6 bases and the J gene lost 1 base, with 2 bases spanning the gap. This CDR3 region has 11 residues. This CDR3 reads CASRGTDTQYF. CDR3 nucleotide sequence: TGTGCCAGCAGGGGCACAGATACGCAGTATTTT.

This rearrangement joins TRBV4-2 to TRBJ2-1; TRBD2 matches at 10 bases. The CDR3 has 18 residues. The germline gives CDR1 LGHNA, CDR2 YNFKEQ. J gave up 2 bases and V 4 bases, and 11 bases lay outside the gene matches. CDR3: CASSLGPQRGGTYNEQFF. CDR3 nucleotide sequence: TGTGCCAGCAGCCTCGGACCCCAGCGGGGGGGAACCTACAATGAGCAGTTCTTC.

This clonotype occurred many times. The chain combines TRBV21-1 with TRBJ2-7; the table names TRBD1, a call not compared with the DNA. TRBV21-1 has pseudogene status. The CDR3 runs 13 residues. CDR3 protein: CASRPRGPYEQYF. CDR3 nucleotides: TGTGCCAGCAGACCCAGGGGGCCCTACGAGCAGTACTTC.

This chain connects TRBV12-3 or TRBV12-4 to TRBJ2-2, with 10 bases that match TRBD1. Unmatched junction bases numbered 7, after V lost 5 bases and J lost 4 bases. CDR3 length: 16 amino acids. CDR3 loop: CASSPGTGEVTGELFF. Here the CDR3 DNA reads TGTGCCAGCAGTCCCGGGACAGGGGAGGTCACCGGGGAGCTGTTTTTT.

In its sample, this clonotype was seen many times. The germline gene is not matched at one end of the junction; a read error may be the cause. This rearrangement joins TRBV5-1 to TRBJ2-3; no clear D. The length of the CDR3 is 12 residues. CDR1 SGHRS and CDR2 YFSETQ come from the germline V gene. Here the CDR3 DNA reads TGTGCCAGCAGCATACTAACAGATACGCAGTATTTT. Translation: CASSILTDTQYF.

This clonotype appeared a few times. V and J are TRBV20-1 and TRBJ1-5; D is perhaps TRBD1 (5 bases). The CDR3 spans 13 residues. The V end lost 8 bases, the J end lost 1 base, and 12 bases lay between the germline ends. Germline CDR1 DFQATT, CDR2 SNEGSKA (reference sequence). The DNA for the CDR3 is TGCAGTAGTCTTCCAGGGAGCAATCAGCCCCAGCATTTT. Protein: CSSLPGSNQPQHF.

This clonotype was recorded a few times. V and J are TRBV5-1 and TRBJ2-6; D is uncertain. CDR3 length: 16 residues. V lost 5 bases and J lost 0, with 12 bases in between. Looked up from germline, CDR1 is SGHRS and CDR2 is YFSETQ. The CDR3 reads CASRLGQISGANVLTF. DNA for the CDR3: TGCGCCAGCAGGCTGGGCCAGATCTCTGGGGCCAACGTCCTGACTTTC. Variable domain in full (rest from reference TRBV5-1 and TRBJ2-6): KAGVTQTPRYLIKTRGQQVTLSCSPISGHRSVSWYQQTPGQGLQFLFEYFSETQRNKGNFPGRFSGRQFSNSRSEMNVSTLELGDSALYLCASRLGQISGANVLTFGAGSRLTVL.

The CDR3 loop is CASSFRTGAVDQPQHF. The CDR3 DNA follows: TGTGCCAGCAGTTTCAGGACAGGGGCTGTGGATCAGCCCCAGCATTTT. This chain connects TRBV6-5 to TRBJ1-5, with 9 positions matching TRBD1. The germline CDR1 and CDR2 sequences are MNHEY and SVGAGI. V was clipped by 4 bases and J by 5 bases; unmatched bases: 9. The CDR3 loop spans 16 amino acids.

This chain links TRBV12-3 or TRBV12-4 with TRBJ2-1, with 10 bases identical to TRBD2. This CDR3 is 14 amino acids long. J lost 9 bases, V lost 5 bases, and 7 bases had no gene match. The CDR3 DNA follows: TGTGCCAGCAGTCCAGTACTAGCGGGGAGTGAGCAGTTCTTC. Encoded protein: CASSPVLAGSEQFF.

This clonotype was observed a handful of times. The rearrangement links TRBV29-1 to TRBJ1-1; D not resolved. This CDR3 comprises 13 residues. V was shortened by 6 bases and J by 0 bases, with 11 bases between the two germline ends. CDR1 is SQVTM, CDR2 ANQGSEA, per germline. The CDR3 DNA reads TGCAGCGTCGGACGGTCGATGAACACTGAAGCTTTCTTT. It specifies CSVGRSMNTEAFF.

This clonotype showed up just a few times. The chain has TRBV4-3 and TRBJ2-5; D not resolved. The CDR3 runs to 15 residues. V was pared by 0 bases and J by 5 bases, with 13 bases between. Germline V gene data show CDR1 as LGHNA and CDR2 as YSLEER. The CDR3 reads CASSQEVRTWETQYF. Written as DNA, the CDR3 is TGCGCCAGCAGCCAAGAAGTCCGGACCTGGGAGACCCAGTACTTC.

The chain's CDR3 is CAISESGASNTEAFF. The CDR3 bases are TGTGCCATCAGTGAGTCTGGGGCCTCGAACACTGAAGCTTTCTTT. The V gene is TRBV10-3, the J gene TRBJ1-1; weak D call: TRBD1 (5 bases). Trimming stripped 0 bases from V and 1 base from J, with 9 bases between. The CDR3 loop spans 15 amino acids. Germline lookup yields CDR1 ENHRY and CDR2 SYGVKD.

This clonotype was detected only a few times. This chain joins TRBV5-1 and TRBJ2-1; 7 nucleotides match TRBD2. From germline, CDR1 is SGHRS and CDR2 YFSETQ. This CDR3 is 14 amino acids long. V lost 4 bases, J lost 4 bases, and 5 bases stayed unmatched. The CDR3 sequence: CASSKSGEYNEQFF. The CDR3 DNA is TGCGCCAGCAGCAAAAGCGGGGAGTACAATGAGCAGTTCTTC.

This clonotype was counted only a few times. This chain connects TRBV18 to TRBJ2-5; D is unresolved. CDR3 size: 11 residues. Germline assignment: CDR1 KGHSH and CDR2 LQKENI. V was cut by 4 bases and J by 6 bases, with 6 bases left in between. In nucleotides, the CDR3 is TGTGCCAGCTCACGGGAAAAGACCCAGTACTTC. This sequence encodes CASSREKTQYF.

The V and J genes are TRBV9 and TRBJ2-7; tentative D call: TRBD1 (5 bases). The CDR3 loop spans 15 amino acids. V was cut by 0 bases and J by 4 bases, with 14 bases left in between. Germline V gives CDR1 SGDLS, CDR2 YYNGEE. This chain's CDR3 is CASSVAGSRVYEQYF. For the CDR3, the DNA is TGTGCCAGCAGCGTAGCTGGAAGCAGGGTGTACGAGCAGTACTTC.

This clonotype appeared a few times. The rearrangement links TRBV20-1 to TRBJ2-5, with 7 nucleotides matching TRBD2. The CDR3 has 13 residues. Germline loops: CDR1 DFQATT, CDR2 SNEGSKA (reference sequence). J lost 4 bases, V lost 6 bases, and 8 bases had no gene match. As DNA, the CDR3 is TGCAGTGCGCGCGGACTAGGAGCAGAGACCCAGTACTTC. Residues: CSARGLGAETQYF.